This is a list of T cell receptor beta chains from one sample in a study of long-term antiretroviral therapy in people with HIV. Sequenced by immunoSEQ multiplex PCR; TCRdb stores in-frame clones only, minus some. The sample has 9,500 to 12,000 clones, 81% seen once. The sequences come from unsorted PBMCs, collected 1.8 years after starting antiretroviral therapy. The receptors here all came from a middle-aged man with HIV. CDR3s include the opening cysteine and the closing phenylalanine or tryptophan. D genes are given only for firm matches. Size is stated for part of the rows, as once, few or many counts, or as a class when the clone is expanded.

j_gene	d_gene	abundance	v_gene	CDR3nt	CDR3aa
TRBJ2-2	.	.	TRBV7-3	TGTGCCAGCAGCTTAAATATGGTGGCGGCCACCGGGGAGCTGTTTTTT	CASSLNMVAATGELFF
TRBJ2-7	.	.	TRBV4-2	TGTGCCAGCAGCCAAGACCTTAGGGGGGGAAACGAGCAGTACTTC	CASSQDLRGGNEQYF
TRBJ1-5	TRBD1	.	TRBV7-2	TGTGCCAGCAGCGCCCGACAGGGGGATCAGCCCCAGCATTTT	CASSARQGDQPQHF
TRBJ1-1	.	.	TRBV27	TGTGCCAGCTTTAATATAGGAACTGAAGCTTTCTTT	CASFNIGTEAFF
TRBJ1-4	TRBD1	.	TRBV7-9	TGTGCCAGCAGCCGGCCGCCGGGACAGGATGAAAAACTGTTTTTT	CASSRPPGQDEKLFF
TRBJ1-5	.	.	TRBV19	TGTGCCAGTAGTATAGGGGGTCAGCCCCAGCATTTT	CASSIGGQPQHF
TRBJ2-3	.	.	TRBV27	TGTGCCAGCAGGCAAGAAGTCGGCAGGGTTACAGATACGCAGTATTTT	CASRQEVGRVTDTQYF
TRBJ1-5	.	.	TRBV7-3	TGTGCCAGCAGCTTAATACAAGGTCAGCCCCAGCATTTT	CASSLIQGQPQHF
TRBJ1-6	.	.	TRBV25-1	TGTGCCAGCACACTTGGGACGGTAAATTCACCCCTCCACTTT	CASTLGTVNSPLHF
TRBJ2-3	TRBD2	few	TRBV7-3	TGTGCCAGCAGCCCCCCTCGGACTAGCGCAACCACAGATACGCAGTATTTT	CASSPPRTSATTDTQYF
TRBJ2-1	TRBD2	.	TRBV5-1	TGCGCCAGCAGCTTGGGGGTTTTGGCTAGCGGATACAATGAGCAGTTCTTC	CASSLGVLASGYNEQFF
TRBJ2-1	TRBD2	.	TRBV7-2	TGTGCCAGCAGCTTAGGAGGGGGACTAGAGTTCTTC	CASSLGGGLEFF
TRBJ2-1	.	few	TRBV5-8	TGTGCCAGCAGCTTGAGCGATGAGCAGTTCTTC	CASSLSDEQFF
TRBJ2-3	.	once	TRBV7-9	TGTGCCAGCAGCTCAAACCAGGGGAGTGGTACAGATACGCAGTATTTT	CASSSNQGSGTDTQYF
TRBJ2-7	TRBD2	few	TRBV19	TGTGCCAGTAGTATAGATGCAGCGGGACTGTCCGAGCAGTACTTC	CASSIDAAGLSEQYF
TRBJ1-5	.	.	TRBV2	TGTGCCAGCAGAGGCGGGACGGGGAATCAGCCCCAGCATTTT	CASRGGTGNQPQHF
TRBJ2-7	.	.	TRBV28	TGTGCCAGCTGCCCCGGGGTCCCTAGGGAGCAGTACTTC	CASCPGVPREQYF
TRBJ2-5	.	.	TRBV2	TGTGCCAGCAGTGAGGGGGGCCCTTTGGAGACCCAGTACTTC	CASSEGGPLETQYF
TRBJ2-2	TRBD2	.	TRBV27	TGTGCCAGCACCCCGGGACTAGCGGGAGAGGACACCGGGGAGCTGTTTTTT	CASTPGLAGEDTGELFF
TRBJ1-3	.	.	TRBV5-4	TGTGCCAGCAGCTCCTCGCCGGGGGACATAGGCTCTGGAAACACCATATATTTT	CASSSSPGDIGSGNTIYF
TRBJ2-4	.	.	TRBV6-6	TGTGCCACAACCACCCCGGGTTTGATGGACATTCAGTACTTC	CATTTPGLMDIQYF
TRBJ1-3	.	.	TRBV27	TGTGCCAGCAGTCCCTTAGGGGGGGGAGGTAGAAACACCATATATTTT	CASSPLGGGGRNTIYF
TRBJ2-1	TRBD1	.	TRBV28	TGTGCCAGCAGTTCAGGACAGGACCGCAATGAGCAGTTCTTC	CASSSGQDRNEQFF
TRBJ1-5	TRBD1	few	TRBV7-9	TGTGCCAGCAGCTACAGAACGGGACAGGGGCCCAATCAGCCCCAGCATTTT	CASSYRTGQGPNQPQHF
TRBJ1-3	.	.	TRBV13	TGTGCCAGCAGCTCCCGAAGGGCTAGCTCTGGAAACACCATATATTTT	CASSSRRASSGNTIYF
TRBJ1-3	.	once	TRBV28	TGTGCCAGTTTCGCCGGGGGGCCTGGAAACACCATATATTTT	CASFAGGPGNTIYF
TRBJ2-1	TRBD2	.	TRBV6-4	TGTGCCAGCAGTGCTAGCGGGAGCTACAATGAGCAGTTCTTC	CASSASGSYNEQFF
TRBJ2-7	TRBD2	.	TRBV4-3	TGCGCCAGCAGCCAAGATGGCACTAGCGGGAGACTCTACGAGCAGTACTTC	CASSQDGTSGRLYEQYF
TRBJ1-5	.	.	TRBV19	TGTGCCAGTAGTATGTTTGGAACCCAGCATTTT	CASSMFGTQHF
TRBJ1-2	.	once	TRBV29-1	TGCAGCGCCGGAGCGCGGGGGGCCAATAACTATGGCTACACCTTC	CSAGARGANNYGYTF
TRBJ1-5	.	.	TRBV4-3	TGCGCCAGCAGCCAGGCTCTTCAGCAGCCCCAGCATTTT	CASSQALQQPQHF
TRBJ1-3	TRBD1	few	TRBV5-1	TGCGCCAGCAGCTCTTATGACAGGGTTAGAAACACCATATATTTT	CASSSYDRVRNTIYF
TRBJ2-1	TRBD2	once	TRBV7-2	TGTGCCACCCGGACTAGCGGGAGCTCCTACAATGAGCAGTTCTTC	CATRTSGSSYNEQFF
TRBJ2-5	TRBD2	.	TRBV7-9	TGTGCCAGCAGCTTAGCTGGTCGGGAGGGGGTGTACCAAGAGACCCAGTACTTC	CASSLAGREGVYQETQYF
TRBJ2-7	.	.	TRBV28	TGTGCCAGCAGTCCCCCTTATACAAGCAGCTCCTACGAGCAGTACTTC	CASSPPYTSSSYEQYF
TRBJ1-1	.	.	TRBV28	TGTGCCAGCAAACTATGGGGAGGGAACACTGAAGCTTTCTTT	CASKLWGGNTEAFF
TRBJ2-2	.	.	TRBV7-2	TGTGCCAGCAGCCTCCTGGGGGGGCAGTACACCGGGGAGCTGTTTTTT	CASSLLGGQYTGELFF
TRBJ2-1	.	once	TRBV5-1	TGCGCCAGCAGCTTGGTCCCCACGGGGAGCTCCTACAATGAGCAGTTCTTC	CASSLVPTGSSYNEQFF
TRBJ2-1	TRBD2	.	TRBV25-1	TGTGCCAGCAGTGAAGAACCTAGCGGGATCAATGAGCAGTTCTTC	CASSEEPSGINEQFF
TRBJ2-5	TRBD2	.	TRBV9	TGTGCCAGCAGCGTAGTCTCGGGGGGGAGAGAGACCCAGTACTTC	CASSVVSGGRETQYF
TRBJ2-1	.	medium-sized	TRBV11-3	TGTGCCAGCAGCTTACCGCCCTACAATGAGCAGTTCTTC	CASSLPPYNEQFF